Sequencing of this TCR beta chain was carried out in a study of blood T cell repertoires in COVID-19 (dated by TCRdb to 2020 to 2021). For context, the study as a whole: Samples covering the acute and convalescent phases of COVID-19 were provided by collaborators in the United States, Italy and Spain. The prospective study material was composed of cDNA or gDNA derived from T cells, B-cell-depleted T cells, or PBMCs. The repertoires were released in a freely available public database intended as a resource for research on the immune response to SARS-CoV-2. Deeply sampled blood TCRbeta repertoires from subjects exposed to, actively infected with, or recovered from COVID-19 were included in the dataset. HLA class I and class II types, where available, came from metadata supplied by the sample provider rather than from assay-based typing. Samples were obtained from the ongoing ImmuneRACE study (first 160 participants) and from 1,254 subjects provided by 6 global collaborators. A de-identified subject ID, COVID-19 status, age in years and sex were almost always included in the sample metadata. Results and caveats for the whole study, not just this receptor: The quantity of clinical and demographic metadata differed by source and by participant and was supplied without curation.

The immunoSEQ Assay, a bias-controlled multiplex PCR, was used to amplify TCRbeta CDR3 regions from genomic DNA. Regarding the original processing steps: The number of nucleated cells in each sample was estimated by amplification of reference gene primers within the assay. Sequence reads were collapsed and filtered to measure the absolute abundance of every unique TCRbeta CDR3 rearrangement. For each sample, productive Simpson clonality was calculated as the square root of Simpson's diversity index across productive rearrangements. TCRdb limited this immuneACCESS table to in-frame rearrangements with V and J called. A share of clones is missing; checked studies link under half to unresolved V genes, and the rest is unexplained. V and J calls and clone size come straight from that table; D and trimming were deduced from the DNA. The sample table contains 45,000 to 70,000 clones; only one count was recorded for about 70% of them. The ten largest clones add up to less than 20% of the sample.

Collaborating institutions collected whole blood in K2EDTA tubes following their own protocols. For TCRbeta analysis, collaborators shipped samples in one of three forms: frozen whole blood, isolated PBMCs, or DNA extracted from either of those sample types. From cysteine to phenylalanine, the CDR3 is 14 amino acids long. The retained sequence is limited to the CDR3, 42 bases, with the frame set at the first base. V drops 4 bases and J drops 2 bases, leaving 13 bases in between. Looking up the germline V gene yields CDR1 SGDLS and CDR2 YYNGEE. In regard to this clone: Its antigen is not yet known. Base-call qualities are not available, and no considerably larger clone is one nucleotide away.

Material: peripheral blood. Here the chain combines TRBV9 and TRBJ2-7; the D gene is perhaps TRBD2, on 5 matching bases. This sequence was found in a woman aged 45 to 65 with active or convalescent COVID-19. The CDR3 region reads CASSTSGSAYEQYF. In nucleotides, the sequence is TGTGCCAGCAGCACATCGGGGTCTGCCTACGAGCAGTACTTC.